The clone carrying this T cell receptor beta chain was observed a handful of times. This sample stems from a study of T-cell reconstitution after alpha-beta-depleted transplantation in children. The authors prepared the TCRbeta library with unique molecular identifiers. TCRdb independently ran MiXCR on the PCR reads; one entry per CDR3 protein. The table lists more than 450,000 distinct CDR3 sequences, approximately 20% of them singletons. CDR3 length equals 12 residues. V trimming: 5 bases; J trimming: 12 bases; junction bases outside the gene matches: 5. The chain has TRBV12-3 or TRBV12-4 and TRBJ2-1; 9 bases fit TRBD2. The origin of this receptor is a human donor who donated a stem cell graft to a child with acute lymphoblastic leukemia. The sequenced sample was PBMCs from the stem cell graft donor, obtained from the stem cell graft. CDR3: CASSPRAGGQFF. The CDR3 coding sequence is TGTGCCAGCAGTCCCAGAGCGGGGGGGCAGTTCTTC.